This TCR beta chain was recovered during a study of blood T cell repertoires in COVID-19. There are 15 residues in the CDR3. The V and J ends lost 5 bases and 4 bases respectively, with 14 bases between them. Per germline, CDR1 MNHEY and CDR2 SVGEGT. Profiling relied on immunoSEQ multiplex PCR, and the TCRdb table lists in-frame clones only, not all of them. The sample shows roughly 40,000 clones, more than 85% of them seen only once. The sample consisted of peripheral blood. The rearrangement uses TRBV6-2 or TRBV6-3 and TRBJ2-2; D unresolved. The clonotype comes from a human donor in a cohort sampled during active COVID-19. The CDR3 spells CASSMTRVGTGELFF. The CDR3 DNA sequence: TGTGCCAGCAGTATGACTCGGGTGGGCACCGGGGAGCTGTTTTTT.